What follows is one TCR beta chain and its context. Antigen specificity is unknown. This sample stems from a study of vaccination and CD4 T cells after COVID-19. Study-wide background: The convalescent population consisted of six males and four females, two of whom were of Hispanic ethnicity. Every participant had a vaccine, which was either BNT162b2 or mRNA-1273, given in two doses.

With the Oncomine TCR Beta short-read assay, DNA from cultured CD4+ T cells was sequenced. A single record per CDR3 protein comes from TCRdb applying MiXCR to the PCR reads. The sample consists of approximately 11,000 distinct CDR3 sequences, 45% of them appearing once. Treatment specified: roughly 11-day PBMC culture with coronavirus spike peptide pools or control peptides (ViraFEST assay). T cells were expanded with peptide pools, and expanded clonotypes were identified by TCR sequencing. Culture proceeded for approximately eleven days, and CD4+ T cells were then isolated by negative selection. This specimen was cultured CD4+ T cells from blood, taken after SARS-CoV-2 vaccination. This clonotype was sampled from a human donor with COVID-19.

CDR3 sequence: CASSPTTGGGNSPLHF. In DNA, the CDR3 is TGTGCCAGCAGTCCCACGACAGGAGGTGGTAATTCACCCCTCCACTTT. The rearrangement joins TRBV27 to TRBJ1-6; D is perhaps TRBD1 (6 bases). This CDR3 has 16 amino acids. The V end was cut by 5 bases, the J end by 6 bases, with 17 bases between. CDR1 is MNHEY, CDR2 SMNVEV, per germline (reference sequence).